What follows is one T cell receptor beta chain and its context. The data originate from a study of shared T cell receptors in the human thymus. J lost 5 bases, V lost 4 bases, and 9 bases had no gene match. CDR1 and CDR2 (germline): SGHNT, YYREEE (reference sequence). This CDR3 spans 15 amino acids. Sequencing used immunoSEQ multiplex PCR; TCRdb keeps in-frame clones, though not all of them. The sample lists some 700,000 clones; 88% were seen once. These data were likewise used in another study, on human thymus T cells. That report adds: Corrective surgery for congenital heart defects was being performed on the healthy Finnish infants who were the donors. Corrective cardiac operations yielded the resected thymus tissue. Apparent skewing of V and J gene usage characterized both thymic and blood repertoires. Unrelated individuals reportedly shared highly overlapping thymic TCR repertoires.

The V call is TRBV5-4, the J call TRBJ2-5; 9 positions agree with TRBD2. The sequenced sample was thymocytes. The clonotype originates from a boy under two years old with a congenital heart defect. The DNA of the CDR3 is TGTGCCAGCAGCCCGAGGGCGGGAGGGGAGGAGACCCAGTACTTC. The encoded protein is CASSPRAGGEETQYF.